This TCR beta chain was profiled in a study of response to subunit inactivated influenza vaccine. From the RT-PCR reads, TCRdb called clonotypes with MiXCR, one entry per CDR3 protein. The table has 600,000 to 850,000 distinct CDR3 sequences, approximately 14% seen once. This clonotype was seen only a few times. V gave up 3 bases and J gave up 4 bases; unmatched junction bases: 2. The CDR3 contains 14 residues. Germline CDR1 reads LNHNV; CDR2 reads YYDKDF (reference sequence). Material: PBMCs from blood, obtained around 14 days before vaccination. The V and J genes are TRBV15 and TRBJ1-3, with TRBD1 matching over 8 bases. The sequence came from a middle-aged man who received an inactivated influenza vaccine. CDR3 protein: CATSRDRAGNTIYF. In DNA form, the CDR3 reads TGTGCCACCAGCAGGGACAGGGCCGGAAACACCATATATTTT. The variable domain in full, completed from reference TRBV15 and TRBJ1-3, reads DAMVIQNPRYQVTQFGKPVTLSCSQTLNHNVMYWYQQKSSQAPKLLFHYYDKDFNNEADTPDNFQSRRPNTSFCFLDIRSPGLGDTAMYLCATSRDRAGNTIYFGEGSWLTVV.